Each of the 29 T cell receptor beta chains below was sequenced from the same sample in a study of blood T cell repertoires in COVID-19. The table came from immunoSEQ multiplex PCR; TCRdb's copy has only in-frame clones and leaves some out. Of just over 300,000 clones detected, about 85% appear once; the ten largest clones hold about 2.5%. The specimen was peripheral blood. The receptors originated from a man between 18 and 35 years old with active or convalescent COVID-19.

The chain recombines TRBV7-8 with TRBJ2-3, with TRBD2 as a possible D gene (6 bases). The V gene lost 6 bases and the J gene lost 5 bases, with 18 bases spanning the gap. The CDR3 spans 15 residues. Germline V gene sequence: CDR1 SGHVS, CDR2 FQNEAQ. The CDR3 sequence is CASSRVAGFGDTQYF. The CDR3 nucleotides are TGTGCCAGCAGTAGGGTGGCGGGGTTTGGAGATACGCAGTATTTT.

This clone was found once. The J gene is TRBJ1-5, the V gene TRBV6-1; 9 nucleotides agree with TRBD1. This CDR3 is built from 19 residues. CDR1 and CDR2 (germline): MNHNS, SASEGT. With 2 bases clipped from V and 4 bases from J, the junction kept 15 bases outside the gene matches. The CDR3 sequence is CASSESQRTGGSTNQPQHF. The CDR3 nucleotides are TGTGCCAGCAGTGAAAGCCAACGTACAGGGGGCTCCACAAATCAGCCCCAGCATTTT.

The rearrangement uses TRBV4-1 and TRBJ1-4, with D possibly matching TRBD1 (6 bases). In germline, CDR1 is MGHRA, CDR2 YSYEKL. This CDR3 region has 15 residues. Trimming shortened V by 3 bases and J by 3 bases, and 11 bases separated the two germline ends. The CDR3 loop is CASSQRTAPNEKLFF. In DNA, the CDR3 is TGCGCCAGCAGCCAGAGGACAGCCCCTAATGAAAAACTGTTTTTT.

The chain combines TRBV12-3 or TRBV12-4 with TRBJ2-1; no reliable D call. Deletions cut 2 bases from V and 9 bases from J, with 5 bases between. The CDR3 length is 11 residues. The CDR3 sequence is CASSLYSEQFF. The CDR3 nucleotides are TGTGCCAGCAGTTTATATAGTGAGCAGTTCTTC.

The genes are TRBV6-5 and TRBJ2-1; TRBD2 aligns across 7 bases. CDR1 and CDR2 (germline): MNHEY, SVGAGI. This CDR3 region has 11 residues. V dropped 6 bases and J dropped 11; count of bases not matched to a gene: 4. The chain's CDR3 is CASSPGLKQFF. For the CDR3, the DNA is TGTGCCAGCAGCCCGGGACTAAAGCAGTTCTTC.

V and J are TRBV27 and TRBJ2-7, with 9 positions matching TRBD2. Per germline, CDR1 MNHEY and CDR2 SMNVEV (reference sequence). The CDR3 has 14 amino acids. V was pared by 4 bases and J by 2 bases, with 3 bases of the junction left unmatched. The CDR3 coding sequence is TGTGCCAGCAGTTCTAGCGGGAACCCCTACGAGCAGTACTTC. This gives the protein CASSSSGNPYEQYF.

The chain combines TRBV5-1 with TRBJ2-7; D is uncertain. Germline lookup yields CDR1 SGHRS and CDR2 YFSETQ. V gave up 0 bases and J gave up 2 bases, with 12 bases separating them. The length of the CDR3 is 15 residues. The CDR3 reads CASSLEPPTTYEQYF. CDR3 coding DNA: TGCGCCAGCAGCTTGGAGCCTCCAACCACCTACGAGCAGTACTTC. The full variable domain, its missing parts supplied by reference TRBV5-1 and TRBJ2-7, is KAGVTQTPRYLIKTRGQQVTLSCSPISGHRSVSWYQQTPGQGLQFLFEYFSETQRNKGNFPGRFSGRQFSNSRSEMNVSTLELGDSALYLCASSLEPPTTYEQYFGPGTRLTVT.

The gene calls are TRBV27 and TRBJ2-3, with D possibly being TRBD2 (5 bases). The ends were cut back, 5 bases at V and 4 bases at J, with 10 bases in the middle. The CDR3 contains 13 residues. Germline CDR1 MNHEY, CDR2 SMNVEV (reference sequence). This CDR3 is CASSAPGADTQYF. CDR3 nucleotide sequence: TGTGCCAGCAGTGCCCCCGGGGCAGATACGCAGTATTTT.

In this sample, this clone turned up a few times. This chain links TRBV9 with TRBJ2-7; no definite D call. Trimming took off 1 base at V and 2 bases at J, with 10 bases between the two ends. There are 14 residues in the CDR3. Germline CDR1 reads SGDLS; CDR2 reads YYNGEE. The CDR3, as DNA: TGTGCCAGCAGCGTATCGGCTGACACCTACGAGCAGTACTTC. Translating it yields CASSVSADTYEQYF.

The CDR3 DNA is TGTGCCCGCAAAGGGGACGAGCAGTACTTC. Protein sequence: CARKGDEQYF. The genes are TRBV27 and TRBJ2-7; TRBD1 might be the D (5 bases). Germline values: CDR1 MNHEY, CDR2 SMNVEV (reference sequence). V shed 11 bases and J shed 5 bases, with 10 bases lying between them. The CDR3 consists of 10 residues.

A single count supports this clone. V is TRBV6-5 and J is TRBJ1-2; D gene unclear. Germline assignment: CDR1 MNHEY and CDR2 SVGAGI. This CDR3 is built from 11 residues. V lost 4 bases and J lost 4, with 4 bases in between. CDR3 sequence reads: CASSSSYGYTF. The CDR3 nucleotides are TGTGCCAGCAGTTCCAGCTATGGCTACACCTTC.

The chain links TRBV11-1 to TRBJ1-5, with 8 bases matching TRBD1. V shed 1 base, J shed 6 bases, and the junction held 5 bases outside the gene matches. The CDR3 spans 15 residues. Germline V gives CDR1 SGHAT, CDR2 FQDESV (reference sequence). CDR3 in DNA: TGTGCCAGCAGCTTAGAGGACAGGGAGGGTCAGCCCCAGCATTTT. Its translation: CASSLEDREGQPQHF.

This clone has just a few counts. The chain links TRBV4-1 to TRBJ2-7, with 8 bases lining up with TRBD2. This CDR3 spans 15 amino acids. The V gene's germline CDR1 is MGHRA and CDR2 YSYEKL. V was clipped by 1 base and J by 3 bases; unmatched bases: 5. CDR3 DNA: TGCGCCAGCAGCCAAGCATTCGCGGGGGGCTACGAGCAGTACTTC. Its translation: CASSQAFAGGYEQYF.

This rearrangement joins TRBV7-8 to TRBJ2-2; weak D call: TRBD1 (5 bases). CDR3 size: 16 residues. Trimming removed 2 bases from V and 6 bases from J, with 16 bases in between. CDR1 is SGHVS, CDR2 FQNEAQ, per germline. The CDR3 reads CASSLRGRVLSGELFF. The CDR3, as DNA: TGTGCCAGCAGCTTAAGGGGCAGGGTCTTATCCGGGGAGCTGTTTTTT. Using reference TRBV7-8 and TRBJ2-2 for the parts outside the CDR3, the full variable domain is GAGVSQSPRYKVAKRGQDVALRCDPISGHVSLFWYQQALGQGPEFLTYFQNEAQLDKSGLPSDRFFAERPEGSVSTLKIQRTQQEDSAVYLCASSLRGRVLSGELFFGEGSRLTVL.

This clone occurred once. The chain is built from TRBV4-1 and TRBJ2-7, with 8 bases aligning to TRBD2. Trimming removed 5 bases from V and 6 bases from J; junction bases left unmatched: 9. The CDR3 runs 14 residues. From germline, CDR1 is MGHRA and CDR2 YSYEKL. CDR3 sequence: CASSSLTGGPEQYF. The CDR3 nucleotides read TGCGCCAGCAGCTCCCTCACGGGAGGGCCCGAGCAGTACTTC.

The chain carries TRBV28 and TRBJ2-3; 7 bases are shared with TRBD2. The germline V gene encodes CDR1 MDHEN and CDR2 SYDVKM. The V segment lost 7 bases and the J segment 0 bases; nucleotides outside the gene matches: 10. This CDR3 has 16 residues. In nucleotides, the CDR3 is TGTGCCAGCACCCCGGGGGGTAGCCCTAGCACAGATACGCAGTATTTT. It is translated as CASTPGGSPSTDTQYF.

This chain uses TRBV5-1 with TRBJ1-1; no clear D gene. The CDR3 is 13 amino acids. Deletions cut 0 bases from V and 4 bases from J, with 7 bases between. Germline loops: CDR1 SGHRS, CDR2 YFSETQ. The CDR3 nucleotides are TGCGCCAGCAGCTTGGGGTTCGGCACTGAAGCTTTCTTT. This encodes CASSLGFGTEAFF. Full variable domain (remainder filled in from reference TRBV5-1 and TRBJ1-1): KAGVTQTPRYLIKTRGQQVTLSCSPISGHRSVSWYQQTPGQGLQFLFEYFSETQRNKGNFPGRFSGRQFSNSRSEMNVSTLELGDSALYLCASSLGFGTEAFFGQGTRLTVV.

In this sample, this clone turned up once. J is TRBJ1-1 and V is TRBV4-1; no clear D. Trimming removed 0 bases from V and 3 bases from J, with 5 bases in between. The CDR3 sequence is 13 residues long. From germline, CDR1 is MGHRA and CDR2 YSYEKL. Here the CDR3 DNA reads TGCGCCAGCAGCCAAGAAGCCGACACTGAAGCTTTCTTT. The encoded protein is CASSQEADTEAFF.

The chain couples TRBV5-6 to TRBJ1-3; 11 bases align to TRBD1. CDR3 length equals 16 residues. Germline V gene lookup returns CDR1 SGHDT and CDR2 YYEEEE. The J segment lost 4 bases and the V segment lost 5 bases, leaving 8 bases of the junction unmatched. CDR3 protein: CASSYRTGGSGNTIYF. The CDR3 bases are TGTGCCAGCAGTTATAGGACAGGGGGCTCAGGAAACACCATATATTTT.

The chain recombines TRBV5-1 with TRBJ1-1; 9 bases agree with TRBD1. Germline loops: CDR1 SGHRS, CDR2 YFSETQ. The V and J ends lost 4 bases and 0 bases, in that order; junction bases with no gene match: 10. The CDR3 contains 17 residues. The CDR3 is CASSPVPGQGMNTEAFF. CDR3 coding DNA: TGCGCCAGCAGCCCGGTCCCGGGACAGGGAATGAACACTGAAGCTTTCTTT.

The rearrangement joins TRBV6-5 to TRBJ2-7, with D possibly matching TRBD1 (5 bases). The germline V gene encodes CDR1 MNHEY and CDR2 SVGAGI. V lost 2 bases to trimming and J lost 5 bases, with 13 bases between them. The CDR3 runs 14 residues. The CDR3 DNA reads TGTGCCAGCAGTTACGGCAGGGATTTCCACGAGCAGTACTTC. Its protein product is CASSYGRDFHEQYF.

There are a few counts of this clone. The chain has TRBV6-5 and TRBJ1-2; 10 bases line up with TRBD1. This CDR3 comprises 14 residues. The germline V gene encodes CDR1 MNHEY and CDR2 SVGAGI. V lost 5 bases to trimming and J lost 8 bases; unmatched junction nucleotides: 8. CDR3 DNA: TGTGCCAGCAGTCTCCGACAGGGGGCGGGAGGCTACACCTTC. Amino acids: CASSLRQGAGGYTF.

The chain is built from TRBV27 and TRBJ2-3; 7 bases line up with TRBD1. The V gene end was trimmed by 6 bases and the J gene end by 7 bases; junction bases not matched to a gene: 10. This CDR3 contains 14 residues. Germline assignment: CDR1 MNHEY and CDR2 SMNVEV (reference sequence). The CDR3 DNA reads as TGTGCCAGCAGCGTAGGGGGCCGGGGATATACGCAGTATTTT. Residues: CASSVGGRGYTQYF.

This chain uses TRBV6-5 with TRBJ2-7, with 7 bases aligning to TRBD2. Germline values: CDR1 MNHEY, CDR2 SVGAGI. The V gene end was trimmed by 5 bases and the J gene end by 2 bases; junction bases not matched to a gene: 6. The CDR3 consists of 14 residues. The DNA of the CDR3 is TGTGCCAGCAGTACTCGTGGGACTACCTACGAGCAGTACTTC. Amino acids: CASSTRGTTYEQYF.

V gene TRBV2 combines with J gene TRBJ1-5, with 10 bases lining up with TRBD1. The V gene end was trimmed by 0 bases and the J gene end by 6 bases; junction bases not matched to a gene: 2. Germline CDR1 SNHLY, CDR2 FYNNEI. The CDR3 runs 15 residues. CDR3 in amino acids: CASSEADRGPQPQHF. In nucleotides, the CDR3 is TGTGCCAGCAGTGAAGCAGACAGGGGGCCTCAGCCCCAGCATTTT.

V gene TRBV6-2 or TRBV6-3 combines with J gene TRBJ1-1, with 8 bases identical to TRBD1. Germline CDR1 and CDR2: MNHEY and SVGEGT. The CDR3 is made up of 16 amino acids. J gave up 1 base and V 0 bases, and 4 bases lay outside the gene matches. The CDR3 DNA reads TGTGCCAGCAGTTACTCGACAGGGGACCGGAACACTGAAGCTTTCTTT. It translates to CASSYSTGDRNTEAFF.

This chain uses TRBV19 with TRBJ1-5, with TRBD1 identical over 8 bases. Per germline, CDR1 LNHDA and CDR2 SQIVND (reference sequence). This CDR3 is 16 amino acids long. V gave up 1 base and J gave up 2 bases; unmatched junction bases: 4. CDR3 sequence reads: CASSIGQGRGNQPQHF. The CDR3 bases are TGTGCCAGTAGTATAGGACAGGGGCGAGGCAATCAGCCCCAGCATTTT.

This clone was recorded a few times. The rearrangement links TRBV4-1 to TRBJ1-6; D gene unclear. V gave up 0 bases and J gave up 0 bases, with 15 bases separating them. Germline CDR1 is MGHRA and CDR2 is YSYEKL. The CDR3 covers 19 residues. CDR3 region: CASSQEFGVRSSYNSPLHF. The CDR3 nucleotides are TGCGCCAGCAGCCAAGAGTTCGGGGTTAGGAGCTCCTATAATTCACCCCTCCACTTT.

The chain carries TRBV12-5 and TRBJ2-2; 14 bases align to TRBD2. Germline CDR1 reads LGHNT; CDR2 reads FRNRAP. V trimming: 6 bases; J trimming: 5 bases; junction bases outside the gene matches: 8. This CDR3 has 17 residues. The chain's CDR3 is CASGTPGLAGVTGELFF. Here the CDR3 DNA reads TGTGCTAGTGGCACGCCGGGACTAGCGGGGGTGACCGGGGAGCTGTTTTTT. Looking up the rest from reference TRBV12-5 and TRBJ2-2 gives the full variable domain: DARVTQTPRHKVTEMGQEVTMRCQPILGHNTVFWYRQTMMQGLELLAYFRNRAPLDDSGMPKDRFSAEMPDATLATLKIQPSEPRDSAVYFCASGTPGLAGVTGELFFGEGSRLTVL.